This is a list of T cell receptor beta chains from one sample in a study of cytomegalovirus exposure and HLA in healthy donors. Measured with immunoSEQ multiplex PCR; TCRdb has only the in-frame clones, and not every one. The data contain roughly 200,000 clones, around 80% of them singletons. Source material: PBMCs. The receptors here all came from a woman aged 25 to 39 in good health and CMV-seronegative. CDR3s include the opening cysteine and the closing phenylalanine or tryptophan. Fields, in order: V gene, D gene, J gene, clone size, CDR3 protein, CDR3 DNA. The D gene is left open where the match is weak. Clone sizes are given selectively: once, few, many, or a class where the clone is expanded.

v_call: TRBV2; d_call: TRBD1; j_call: TRBJ1-5; clone_size: -; cdr3_aa: CASTTGGTQPQHF; cdr3_nt: TGTGCCAGCACCACAGGGGGCACCCAGCCCCAGCATTTT
v_call: TRBV18; d_call: -; j_call: TRBJ1-5; clone_size: -; cdr3_aa: CASSPQGDSSQPQHF; cdr3_nt: TGTGCCAGCTCACCCCAGGGCGATTCGAGTCAGCCCCAGCATTTT
v_call: TRBV6-6; d_call: -; j_call: TRBJ2-3; clone_size: -; cdr3_aa: CASSYVSRSTDTQYF; cdr3_nt: TGTGCCAGCAGTTACGTTTCCAGGAGCACAGATACGCAGTATTTT
v_call: TRBV18; d_call: TRBD2; j_call: TRBJ2-3; clone_size: few; cdr3_aa: CASSPLTGLASDTQYF; cdr3_nt: TGTGCCAGCTCACCCCTTACAGGACTAGCGTCGGATACGCAGTATTTT
v_call: TRBV25-1; d_call: TRBD1; j_call: TRBJ2-2; clone_size: -; cdr3_aa: CASRPGQGFPGELFF; cdr3_nt: TGTGCCAGCAGACCGGGACAGGGGTTCCCCGGGGAGCTGTTTTTT
v_call: TRBV7-9; d_call: -; j_call: TRBJ2-3; clone_size: few; cdr3_aa: CASAQAASTDTQYF; cdr3_nt: TGTGCCAGCGCGCAGGCAGCTAGCACAGATACGCAGTATTTT
v_call: TRBV28; d_call: -; j_call: TRBJ1-2; clone_size: -; cdr3_aa: CASSPSRGRSFSYGYTF; cdr3_nt: TGTGCCAGCAGTCCTTCCCGGGGAAGAAGCTTTAGCTATGGCTACACCTTC
v_call: TRBV28; d_call: TRBD2; j_call: TRBJ2-3; clone_size: -; cdr3_aa: CASSPVGGDTDTQYF; cdr3_nt: TGTGCCAGCAGTCCCGTGGGGGGGGACACAGATACGCAGTATTTT
v_call: TRBV5-4; d_call: -; j_call: TRBJ2-1; clone_size: -; cdr3_aa: CASSSTGHSYNEQFF; cdr3_nt: TGTGCCAGCAGTTCCACTGGACACTCCTACAATGAGCAGTTCTTC
v_call: TRBV15; d_call: -; j_call: TRBJ1-2; clone_size: -; cdr3_aa: CATSRGLDNGHGYTF; cdr3_nt: TGTGCCACCAGCAGGGGACTCGACAATGGGCATGGCTACACCTTC
v_call: TRBV19; d_call: TRBD1; j_call: TRBJ1-4; clone_size: -; cdr3_aa: CASSVDRGTNEKLFF; cdr3_nt: TGTGCCAGTAGTGTCGACAGGGGCACTAATGAAAAACTGTTTTTT
v_call: TRBV5-1; d_call: TRBD2; j_call: TRBJ2-3; clone_size: once; cdr3_aa: CASSLLAGFTDTQYF; cdr3_nt: TGCGCCAGCAGCTTGCTAGCGGGGTTCACAGATACGCAGTATTTT
v_call: TRBV27; d_call: -; j_call: TRBJ1-4; clone_size: -; cdr3_aa: CATKSAVNEKLFF; cdr3_nt: TGTGCCACCAAGAGCGCAGTTAATGAAAAACTGTTTTTT
v_call: TRBV19; d_call: TRBD1; j_call: TRBJ1-5; clone_size: few; cdr3_aa: CASSIGQGSNQPQHF; cdr3_nt: TGTGCCAGTAGTATAGGACAGGGCAGCAATCAGCCCCAGCATTTT
v_call: TRBV6-1; d_call: TRBD1; j_call: TRBJ1-5; clone_size: once; cdr3_aa: CASSEEQGRNQPQHF; cdr3_nt: TGTGCCAGCAGTGAAGAACAGGGGCGCAATCAGCCCCAGCATTTT
v_call: TRBV5-1; d_call: TRBD1; j_call: TRBJ1-1; clone_size: once; cdr3_aa: CASSLGTGNTEAFF; cdr3_nt: TGCGCCAGCAGCTTGGGGACAGGGAACACTGAAGCTTTCTTT
v_call: TRBV10-1; d_call: -; j_call: TRBJ2-7; clone_size: -; cdr3_aa: CASSGGTPLGEQYF; cdr3_nt: TGCGCCAGCAGTGGGGGGACTCCCTTGGGTGAGCAGTACTTC
v_call: TRBV27; d_call: -; j_call: TRBJ1-2; clone_size: few; cdr3_aa: CASSRQTGREGYTF; cdr3_nt: TGTGCCAGCAGTCGACAAACAGGGAGGGAAGGCTACACCTTC
v_call: TRBV7-9; d_call: -; j_call: TRBJ2-7; clone_size: many; cdr3_aa: CASSYGQNYEQYF; cdr3_nt: TGTGCCAGCAGCTACGGACAGAACTACGAGCAGTACTTC
v_call: TRBV10-1; d_call: TRBD2; j_call: TRBJ2-3; clone_size: -; cdr3_aa: CASSDRGSGRGLGTDTQYF; cdr3_nt: TGCGCCAGCAGTGATCGAGGTAGCGGGAGGGGTCTCGGCACAGATACGCAGTATTTT
v_call: TRBV6-1; d_call: -; j_call: TRBJ1-3; clone_size: -; cdr3_aa: CASTPGGSGNTIYF; cdr3_nt: TGTGCCAGCACTCCGGGGGGCTCTGGAAACACCATATATTTT
v_call: TRBV5-1; d_call: -; j_call: TRBJ2-7; clone_size: once; cdr3_aa: CASSADTSSYEQYF; cdr3_nt: TGCGCCAGCAGCGCAGACACGAGCTCCTACGAGCAGTACTTC
v_call: TRBV7-8; d_call: -; j_call: TRBJ1-1; clone_size: -; cdr3_aa: CASSFNRANTEAFF; cdr3_nt: TGTGCCAGCAGCTTTAACAGGGCGAACACTGAAGCTTTCTTT
v_call: TRBV7-2; d_call: TRBD1; j_call: TRBJ1-5; clone_size: -; cdr3_aa: CASSPGTGGQPQHF; cdr3_nt: TGTGCCAGCAGCCCCGGGACAGGGGGACAGCCCCAGCATTTT
v_call: TRBV28; d_call: TRBD2; j_call: TRBJ2-7; clone_size: -; cdr3_aa: CASSSSSGAGYEQYF; cdr3_nt: TGTGCCAGCAGTTCCTCTAGCGGGGCTGGCTACGAGCAGTACTTC
v_call: TRBV30; d_call: -; j_call: TRBJ2-7; clone_size: -; cdr3_aa: CAWSVSGGREQYF; cdr3_nt: TGTGCCTGGAGTGTATCCGGAGGGCGCGAGCAGTACTTC
v_call: TRBV29-1; d_call: -; j_call: TRBJ1-1; clone_size: once; cdr3_aa: CSVKGSVYTEAFF; cdr3_nt: TGCAGCGTCAAGGGGTCAGTCTACACTGAAGCTTTCTTT
v_call: TRBV5-4; d_call: TRBD1; j_call: TRBJ2-2; clone_size: once; cdr3_aa: CASSIKTLGQGRSGELFF; cdr3_nt: TGTGCCAGCAGCATCAAGACCCTGGGACAGGGGAGGAGCGGGGAGCTGTTTTTT
v_call: TRBV7-9; d_call: -; j_call: TRBJ2-6; clone_size: -; cdr3_aa: CASSSQWSGANVLTF; cdr3_nt: TGTGCCAGCAGCTCTCAGTGGTCTGGGGCCAACGTCCTGACTTTC
v_call: TRBV29-1; d_call: -; j_call: TRBJ1-2; clone_size: -; cdr3_aa: CSDPGGYTF; cdr3_nt: TGCAGCGACCCCGGGGGCTACACCTTC
v_call: TRBV10-3; d_call: TRBD2; j_call: TRBJ2-3; clone_size: -; cdr3_aa: CAISEPEAGTSGGSTDTQYF; cdr3_nt: TGTGCCATCAGTGAGCCGGAGGCCGGGACTAGCGGGGGGAGCACAGATACGCAGTATTTT
v_call: TRBV30; d_call: -; j_call: TRBJ1-1; clone_size: -; cdr3_aa: CAWSVRQEEAFF; cdr3_nt: TGTGCCTGGAGTGTTAGGCAGGAAGAAGCTTTCTTT
v_call: TRBV19; d_call: TRBD2; j_call: TRBJ2-1; clone_size: -; cdr3_aa: CASSGQAGGRHEQFF; cdr3_nt: TGTGCCAGTAGTGGCCAAGCGGGGGGGCGTCATGAGCAGTTCTTC